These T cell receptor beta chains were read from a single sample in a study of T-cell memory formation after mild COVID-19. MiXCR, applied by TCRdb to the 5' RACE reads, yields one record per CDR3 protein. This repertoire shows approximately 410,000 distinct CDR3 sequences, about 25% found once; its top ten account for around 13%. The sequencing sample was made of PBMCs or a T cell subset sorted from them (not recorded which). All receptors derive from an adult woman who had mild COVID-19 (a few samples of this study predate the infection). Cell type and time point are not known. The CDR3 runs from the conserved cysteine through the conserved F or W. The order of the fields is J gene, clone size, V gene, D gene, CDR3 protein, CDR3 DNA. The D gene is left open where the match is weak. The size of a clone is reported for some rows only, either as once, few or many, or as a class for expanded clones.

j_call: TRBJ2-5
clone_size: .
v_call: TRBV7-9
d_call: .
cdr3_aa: CASSSGRAETQYF
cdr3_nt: TGTGCCAGCAGCTCAGGACGAGCGGAGACCCAGTACTTC

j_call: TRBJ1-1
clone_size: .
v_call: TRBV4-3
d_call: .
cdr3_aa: CASSSGLGTEAFF
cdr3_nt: TGCGCCAGCAGCTCAGGACTCGGGACTGAAGCTTTCTTT

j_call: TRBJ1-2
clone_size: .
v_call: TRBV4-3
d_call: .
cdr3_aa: CASSQSQGNNYGYTF
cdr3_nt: TGCGCCAGCAGCCAATCCCAGGGAAATAACTATGGCTACACCTTC

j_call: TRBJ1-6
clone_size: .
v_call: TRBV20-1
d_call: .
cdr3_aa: CSARQNANGREPLHF
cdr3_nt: TGCAGTGCTAGACAGAACGCAAACGGGCGGGAACCCCTCCACTTT

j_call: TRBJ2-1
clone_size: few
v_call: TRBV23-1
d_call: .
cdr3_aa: CASSQSKGVDEQFF
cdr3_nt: TGCGCCAGCAGTCAATCAAAAGGGGTGGATGAGCAGTTCTTC

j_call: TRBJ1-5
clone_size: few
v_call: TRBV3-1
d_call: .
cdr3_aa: CASSGGNQPQHF
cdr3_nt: TGTGCCAGCAGCGGGGGCAATCAGCCCCAGCATTTT

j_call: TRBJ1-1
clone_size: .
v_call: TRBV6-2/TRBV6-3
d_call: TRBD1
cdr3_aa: CASRDGQVNTEAFF
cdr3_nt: TGTGCCAGCAGGGATGGACAGGTGAACACTGAAGCTTTCTTT

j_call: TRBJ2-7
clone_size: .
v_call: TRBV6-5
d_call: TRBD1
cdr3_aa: CASRTGNRYEQYF
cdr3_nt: TGTGCCAGTCGGACAGGGAATAGATACGAGCAGTACTTC

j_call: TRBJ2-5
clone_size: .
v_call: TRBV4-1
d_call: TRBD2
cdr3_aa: CASSIQLAVQETQYF
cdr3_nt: TGCGCCAGCAGCATACAGCTAGCGGTCCAAGAGACCCAGTACTTC

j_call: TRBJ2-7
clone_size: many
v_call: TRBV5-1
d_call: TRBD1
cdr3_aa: CASSPDRGRYEQYF
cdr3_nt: TGCGCCAGCAGCCCGGACAGGGGAAGATACGAGCAGTACTTC

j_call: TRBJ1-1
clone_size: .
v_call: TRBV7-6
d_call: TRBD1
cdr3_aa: CASSPSDRTGITEAFF
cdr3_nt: TGTGCCAGCAGCCCTAGTGACCGGACAGGAATCACTGAAGCTTTCTTT

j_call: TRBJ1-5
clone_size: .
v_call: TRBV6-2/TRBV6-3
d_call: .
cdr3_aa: CASSRIGAGNQPQHF
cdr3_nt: TGTGCCAGCAGTAGAATTGGGGCGGGGAATCAGCCCCAGCATTTT

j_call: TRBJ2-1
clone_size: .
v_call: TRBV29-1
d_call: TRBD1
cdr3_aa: CSVDSDRLSNEQFF
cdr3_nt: TGCAGCGTTGATTCGGACAGGTTGTCCAATGAGCAGTTCTTC

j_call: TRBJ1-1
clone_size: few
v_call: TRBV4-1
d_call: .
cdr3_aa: CASSQDPGNTEAFF
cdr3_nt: TGCGCCAGCAGCCAAGATCCGGGGAACACTGAAGCTTTCTTT

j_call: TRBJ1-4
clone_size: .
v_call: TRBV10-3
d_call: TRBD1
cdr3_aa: CASYRDRGTNEKLFF
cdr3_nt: TGTGCCTCATACCGGGACAGGGGGACTAATGAAAAACTGTTTTTT

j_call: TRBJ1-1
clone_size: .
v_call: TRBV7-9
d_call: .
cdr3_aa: CASSPVQGAPAEAFF
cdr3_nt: TGTGCCAGCAGCCCCGTTCAGGGTGCCCCGGCTGAAGCTTTCTTT

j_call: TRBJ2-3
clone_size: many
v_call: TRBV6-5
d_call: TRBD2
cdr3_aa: CASSYFTSGRSTDTQYF
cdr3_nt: TGTGCCAGCAGTTACTTCACTAGCGGGAGGAGCACAGATACGCAGTATTTT

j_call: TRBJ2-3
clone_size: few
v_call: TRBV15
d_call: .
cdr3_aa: CATSRVSAGRSDTQYF
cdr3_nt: TGTGCCACCAGCAGAGTCTCTGCGGGGAGATCAGATACGCAGTATTTT

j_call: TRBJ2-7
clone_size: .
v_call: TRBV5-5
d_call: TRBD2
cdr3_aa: CASTSSTSASYEQYF
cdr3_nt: TGTGCCAGCACCTCTTCGACTAGCGCCTCCTACGAGCAGTACTTC

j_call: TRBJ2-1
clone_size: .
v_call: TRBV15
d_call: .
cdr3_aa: CATSWVLSSYNEQFF
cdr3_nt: TGTGCCACCAGCTGGGTCCTTAGCTCCTACAATGAGCAGTTCTTC

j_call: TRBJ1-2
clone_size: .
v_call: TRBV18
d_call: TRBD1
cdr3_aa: CASSPRTGTGVYGYTF
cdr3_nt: TGTGCCAGCTCACCTAGAACCGGGACAGGGGTTTATGGCTACACCTTC

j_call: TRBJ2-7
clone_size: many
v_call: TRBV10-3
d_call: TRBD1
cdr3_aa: CAISTPNGQAGSYEQYF
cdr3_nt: TGTGCCATCAGTACGCCAAACGGACAGGCGGGCTCCTACGAGCAGTACTTC

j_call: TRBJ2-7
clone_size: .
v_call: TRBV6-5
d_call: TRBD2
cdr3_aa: CASTLLAGPFEQYF
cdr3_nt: TGTGCCAGCACTTTACTAGCGGGACCGTTCGAGCAGTACTTC

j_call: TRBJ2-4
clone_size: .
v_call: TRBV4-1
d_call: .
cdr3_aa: CASSQVGNGIQYF
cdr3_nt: TGCGCCAGCAGCCAAGTAGGGAACGGGATTCAGTACTTC

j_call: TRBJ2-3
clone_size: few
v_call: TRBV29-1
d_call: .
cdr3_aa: CSSTLGADTQYF
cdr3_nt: TGCAGCAGCACCCTGGGAGCAGATACGCAGTATTTT

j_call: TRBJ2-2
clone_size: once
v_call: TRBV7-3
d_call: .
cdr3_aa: CASSPFGGDIVSGELFF
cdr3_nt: TGTGCCAGCAGTCCTTTTGGAGGGGACATTGTCTCCGGGGAGCTGTTTTTT

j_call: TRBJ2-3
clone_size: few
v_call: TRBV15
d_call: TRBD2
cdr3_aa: CATSRAFGGTGVGSPDTQYF
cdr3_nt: TGTGCCACCAGCAGGGCTTTCGGGGGGACGGGTGTCGGTAGCCCAGATACGCAGTATTTT

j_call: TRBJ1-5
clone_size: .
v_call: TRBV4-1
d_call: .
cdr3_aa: CASSQGEGWGNQPQHF
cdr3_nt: TGCGCCAGCAGCCAAGGGGAGGGGTGGGGCAATCAGCCCCAGCATTTT

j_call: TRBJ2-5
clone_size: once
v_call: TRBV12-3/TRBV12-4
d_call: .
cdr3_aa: CASSLRQSRWSQYF
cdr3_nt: TGTGCCAGCAGTTTACGGCAGTCCCGGTGGTCCCAGTACTTC

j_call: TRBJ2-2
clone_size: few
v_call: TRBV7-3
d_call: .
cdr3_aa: CASSLKGTSGELFF
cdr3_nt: TGTGCCAGCAGCTTAAAAGGGACCAGCGGGGAGCTGTTTTTT

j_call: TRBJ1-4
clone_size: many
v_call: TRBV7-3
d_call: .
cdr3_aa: CASSWGPGEKLFF
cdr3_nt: TGTGCCAGCAGCTGGGGGCCGGGTGAAAAACTGTTTTTT

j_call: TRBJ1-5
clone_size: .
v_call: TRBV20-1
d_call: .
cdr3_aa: CSARDHRVGNQPQHF
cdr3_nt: TGCAGTGCTAGAGACCACAGGGTTGGCAATCAGCCCCAGCATTTT

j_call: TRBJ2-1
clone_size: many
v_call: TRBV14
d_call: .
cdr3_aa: CASSHERRGAYNEQFF
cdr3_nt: TGTGCCAGCAGCCATGAACGTCGGGGCGCCTACAATGAGCAGTTCTTC

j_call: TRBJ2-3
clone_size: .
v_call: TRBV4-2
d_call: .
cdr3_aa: CASTPVGQAIRYF
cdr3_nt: TGTGCCAGCACGCCGGTGGGGCAGGCGATTCGGTATTTT

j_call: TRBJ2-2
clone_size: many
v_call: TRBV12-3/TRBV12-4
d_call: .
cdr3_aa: CASSLGGAGELFF
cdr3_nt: TGTGCCAGCAGTTTAGGAGGGGCCGGGGAGCTGTTTTTT

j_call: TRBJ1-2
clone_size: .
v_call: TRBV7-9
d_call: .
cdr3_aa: CASSLSSGAPNYGYTF
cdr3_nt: TGTGCCAGCAGCTTATCGTCCGGGGCGCCTAACTATGGCTACACCTTC

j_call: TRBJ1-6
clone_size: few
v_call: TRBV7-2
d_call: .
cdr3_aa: CASRRGQGFNSPLHF
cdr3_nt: TGTGCCAGCAGACGCGGGCAGGGATTTAATTCACCCCTCCACTTT

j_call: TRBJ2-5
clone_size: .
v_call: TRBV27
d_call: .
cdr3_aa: CASRPLQGVPRETQYF
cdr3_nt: TGTGCCAGCAGACCGTTGCAAGGGGTCCCAAGAGAGACCCAGTACTTC

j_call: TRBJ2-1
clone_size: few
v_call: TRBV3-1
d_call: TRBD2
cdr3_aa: CASSQGGSRREGYNEQFF
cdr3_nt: TGTGCCAGCAGCCAAGGGGGCAGCAGACGGGAGGGATACAATGAGCAGTTCTTC

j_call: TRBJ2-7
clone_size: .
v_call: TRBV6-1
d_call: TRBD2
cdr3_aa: CASSGRGAYEQYF
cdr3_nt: TGTGCCAGCAGTGGTCGGGGGGCCTACGAGCAGTACTTC

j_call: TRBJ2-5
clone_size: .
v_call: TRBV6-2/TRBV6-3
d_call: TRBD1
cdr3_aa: CASSYSSRGRVETQYF
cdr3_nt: TGTGCCAGCAGTTACTCGAGTAGGGGGCGAGTAGAGACCCAGTACTTC

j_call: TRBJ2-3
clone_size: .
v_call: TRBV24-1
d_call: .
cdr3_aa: CATSDSRGADTQYF
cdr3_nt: TGTGCCACCAGTGATTCTAGAGGGGCAGATACGCAGTATTTT